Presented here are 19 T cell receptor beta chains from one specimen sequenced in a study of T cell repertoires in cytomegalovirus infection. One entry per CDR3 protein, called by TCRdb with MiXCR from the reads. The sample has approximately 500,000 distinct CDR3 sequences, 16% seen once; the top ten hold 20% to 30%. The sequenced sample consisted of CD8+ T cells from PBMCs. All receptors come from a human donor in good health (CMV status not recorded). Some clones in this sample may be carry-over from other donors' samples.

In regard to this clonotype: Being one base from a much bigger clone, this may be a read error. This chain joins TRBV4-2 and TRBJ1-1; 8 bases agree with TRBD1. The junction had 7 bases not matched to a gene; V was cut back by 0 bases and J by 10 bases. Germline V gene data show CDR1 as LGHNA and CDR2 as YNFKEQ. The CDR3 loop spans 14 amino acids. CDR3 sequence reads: CASSQDLGQDVAFF. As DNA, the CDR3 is TGTGCCAGCAGCCAAGATTTGGGACAGGATGTAGCTTTCTTT.

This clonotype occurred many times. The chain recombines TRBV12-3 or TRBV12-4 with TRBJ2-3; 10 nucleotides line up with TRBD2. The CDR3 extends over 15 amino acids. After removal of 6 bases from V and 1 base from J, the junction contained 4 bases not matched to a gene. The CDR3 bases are TGTGCCAGCAGCCTAGCGGGAGAGGGCACAGATACGCAGTATTTT. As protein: CASSLAGEGTDTQYF.

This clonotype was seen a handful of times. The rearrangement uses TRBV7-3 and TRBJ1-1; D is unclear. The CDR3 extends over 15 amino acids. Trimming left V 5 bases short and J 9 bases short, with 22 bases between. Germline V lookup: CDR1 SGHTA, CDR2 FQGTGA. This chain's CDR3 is CASSPQRAELDKAFF. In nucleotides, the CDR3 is TGTGCCAGCAGCCCCCAGAGGGCGGAACTTGATAAAGCTTTCTTT.

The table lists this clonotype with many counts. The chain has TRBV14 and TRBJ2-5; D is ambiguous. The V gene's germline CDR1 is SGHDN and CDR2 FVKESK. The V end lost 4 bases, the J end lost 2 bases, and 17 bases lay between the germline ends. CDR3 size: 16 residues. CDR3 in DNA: TGTGCCAGCAGCCCCCCGTCCGACTCCCCACAAGAGACCCAGTACTTC. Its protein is CASSPPSDSPQETQYF.

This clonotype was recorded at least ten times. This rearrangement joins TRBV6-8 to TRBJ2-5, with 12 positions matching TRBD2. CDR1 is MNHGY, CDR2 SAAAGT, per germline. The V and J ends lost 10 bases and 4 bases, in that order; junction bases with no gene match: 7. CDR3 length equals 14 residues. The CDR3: CATASTSGRETQYF. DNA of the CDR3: TGTGCCACCGCTTCGACTAGCGGGAGAGAGACCCAGTACTTC.

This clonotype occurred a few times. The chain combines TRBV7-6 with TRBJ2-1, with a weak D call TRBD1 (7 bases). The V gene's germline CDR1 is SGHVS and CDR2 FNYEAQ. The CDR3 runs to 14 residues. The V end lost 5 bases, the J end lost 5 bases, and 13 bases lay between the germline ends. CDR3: CASSQTGTDNEQFF. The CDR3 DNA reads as TGTGCCAGCAGCCAGACAGGGACTGACAATGAGCAGTTCTTC.

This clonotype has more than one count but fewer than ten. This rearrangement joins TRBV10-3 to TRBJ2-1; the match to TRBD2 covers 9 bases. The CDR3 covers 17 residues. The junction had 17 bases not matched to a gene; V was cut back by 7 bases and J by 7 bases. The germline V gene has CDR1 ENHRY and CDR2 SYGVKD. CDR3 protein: CAITSTFSSGISNEQFF. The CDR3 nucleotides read TGTGCCATCACCTCAACTTTTTCTAGCGGGATATCGAATGAGCAGTTCTTC.

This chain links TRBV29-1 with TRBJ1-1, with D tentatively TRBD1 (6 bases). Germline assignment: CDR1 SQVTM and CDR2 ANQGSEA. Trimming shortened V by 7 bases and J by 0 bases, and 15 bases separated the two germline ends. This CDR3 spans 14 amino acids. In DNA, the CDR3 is TGCAGCGCCGATTCACAGGGCCTGAACACTGAAGCTTTCTTT. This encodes CSADSQGLNTEAFF.

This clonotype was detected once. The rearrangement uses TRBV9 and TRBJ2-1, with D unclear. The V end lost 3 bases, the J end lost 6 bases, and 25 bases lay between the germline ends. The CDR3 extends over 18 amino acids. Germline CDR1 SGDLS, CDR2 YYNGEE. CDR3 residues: CASSESPEEGPVTNEQFF. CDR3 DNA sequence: TGTGCCAGCAGCGAGAGCCCCGAGGAAGGGCCCGTGACCAATGAGCAGTTCTTC. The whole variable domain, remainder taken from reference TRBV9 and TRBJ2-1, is DSGVTQTPKHLITATGQRVTLRCSPRSGDLSVYWYQQSLDQGLQFLIQYYNGEERAKGNILERFSAQQFPDLHSELNLSSLELGDSALYFCASSESPEEGPVTNEQFFGPGTRLTVL.

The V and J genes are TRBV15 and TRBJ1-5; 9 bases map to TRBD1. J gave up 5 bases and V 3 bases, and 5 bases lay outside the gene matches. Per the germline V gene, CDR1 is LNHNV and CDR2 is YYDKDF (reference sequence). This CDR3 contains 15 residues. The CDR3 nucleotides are TGTGCCACCAGCAGTGACAGGGGGATGGATCAGCCCCAGCATTTT. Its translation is CATSSDRGMDQPQHF.

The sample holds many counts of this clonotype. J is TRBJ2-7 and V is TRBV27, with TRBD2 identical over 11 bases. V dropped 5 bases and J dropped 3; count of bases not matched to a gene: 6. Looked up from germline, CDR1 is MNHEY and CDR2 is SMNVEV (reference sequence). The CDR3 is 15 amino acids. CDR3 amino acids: CASSPGTSGLYEQYF. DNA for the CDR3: TGTGCCAGCAGTCCGGGGACTAGCGGACTCTACGAGCAGTACTTC.

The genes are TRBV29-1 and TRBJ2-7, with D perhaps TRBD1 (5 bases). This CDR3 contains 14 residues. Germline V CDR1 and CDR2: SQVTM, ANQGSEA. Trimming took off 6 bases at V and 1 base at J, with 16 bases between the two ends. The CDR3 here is CSVAWAAGSYEQYF. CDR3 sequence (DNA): TGCAGCGTCGCATGGGCGGCAGGGTCCTACGAGCAGTACTTC.

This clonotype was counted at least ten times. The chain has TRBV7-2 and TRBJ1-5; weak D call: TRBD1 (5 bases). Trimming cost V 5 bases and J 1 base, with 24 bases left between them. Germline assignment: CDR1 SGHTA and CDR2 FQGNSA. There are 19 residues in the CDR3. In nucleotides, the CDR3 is TGTGCCAGCAGCCCCCGACGGGACGGGAGACCGAGGAGCAATCAGCCCCAGCATTTT. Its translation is CASSPRRDGRPRSNQPQHF.

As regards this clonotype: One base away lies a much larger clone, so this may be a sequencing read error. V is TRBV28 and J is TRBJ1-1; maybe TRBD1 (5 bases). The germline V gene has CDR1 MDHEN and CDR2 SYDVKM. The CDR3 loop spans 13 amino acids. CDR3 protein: CASSPQGYTEAYF. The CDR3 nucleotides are TGTGCCAGCAGCCCTCAGGGATACACTGAAGCTTACTTT.

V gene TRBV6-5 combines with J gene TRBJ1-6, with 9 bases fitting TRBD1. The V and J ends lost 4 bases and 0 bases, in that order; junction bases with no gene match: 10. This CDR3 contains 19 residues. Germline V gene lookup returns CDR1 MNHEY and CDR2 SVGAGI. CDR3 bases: TGTGCCAGCAGTTCTCCGGGACAGGGCTACAGCTCCTATAATTCACCCCTCCACTTT. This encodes CASSSPGQGYSSYNSPLHF.

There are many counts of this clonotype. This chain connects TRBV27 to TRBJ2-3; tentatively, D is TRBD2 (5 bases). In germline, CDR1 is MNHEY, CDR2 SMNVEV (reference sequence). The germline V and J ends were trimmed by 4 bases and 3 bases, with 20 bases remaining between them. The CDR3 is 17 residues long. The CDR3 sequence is CASSSLTQAEPTDTQYF. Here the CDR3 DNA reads TGTGCCAGCAGTTCCTTAACCCAAGCGGAGCCGACAGATACGCAGTATTTT.

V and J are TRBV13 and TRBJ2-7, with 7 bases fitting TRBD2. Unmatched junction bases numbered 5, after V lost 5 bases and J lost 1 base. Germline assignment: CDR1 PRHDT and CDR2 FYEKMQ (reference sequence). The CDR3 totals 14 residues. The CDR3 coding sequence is TGTGCCAGCAGCGGCGGACTAGGGTCCTACGAGCAGTACTTC. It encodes CASSGGLGSYEQYF. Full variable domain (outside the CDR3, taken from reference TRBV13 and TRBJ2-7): AAGVIQSPRHLIKEKRETATLKCYPIPRHDTVYWYQQGPGQDPQFLISFYEKMQSDKGSIPDRFSAQQFSDYHSELNMSSLELGDSALYFCASSGGLGSYEQYFGPGTRLTVT.

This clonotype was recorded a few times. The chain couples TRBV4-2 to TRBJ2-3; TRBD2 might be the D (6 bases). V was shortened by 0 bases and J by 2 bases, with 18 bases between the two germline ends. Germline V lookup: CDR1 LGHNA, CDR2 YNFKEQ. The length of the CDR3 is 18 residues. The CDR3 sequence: CASSQDLLWEDITDTQYF. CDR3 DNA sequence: TGTGCCAGCAGCCAAGATCTCCTCTGGGAGGACATCACAGATACGCAGTATTTT.

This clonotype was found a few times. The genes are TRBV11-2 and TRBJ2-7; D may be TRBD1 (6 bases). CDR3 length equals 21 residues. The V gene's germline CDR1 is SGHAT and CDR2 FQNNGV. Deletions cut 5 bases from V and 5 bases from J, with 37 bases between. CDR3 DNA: TGTGCCAGCAGCCTTTCTTACTCTCGGTTGGCCCGCGGGCAGGGGTACAACGAGCAGTACTTC. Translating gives CASSLSYSRLARGQGYNEQYF.